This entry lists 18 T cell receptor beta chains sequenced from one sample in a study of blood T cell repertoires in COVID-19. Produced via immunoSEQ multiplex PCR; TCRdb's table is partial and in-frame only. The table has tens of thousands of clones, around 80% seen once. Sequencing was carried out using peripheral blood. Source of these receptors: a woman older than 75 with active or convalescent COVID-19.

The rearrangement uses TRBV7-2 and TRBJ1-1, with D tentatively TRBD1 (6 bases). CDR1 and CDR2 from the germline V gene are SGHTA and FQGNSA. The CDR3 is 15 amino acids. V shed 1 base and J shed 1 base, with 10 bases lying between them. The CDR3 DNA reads TGTGCCAGCAGCTTAGGGGGGGGACAGAACACTGAAGCTTTCTTT. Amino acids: CASSLGGGQNTEAFF.

The DNA of the CDR3 is TGTGCTAGTGGTTTACCCACAGGGGGCGGTTTGGCTACGCAGTATTTT. It codes for CASGLPTGGGLATQYF. The chain links TRBV12-5 to TRBJ2-3; TRBD1 agrees at 9 bases. The V gene end was trimmed by 3 bases and the J gene end by 8 bases; junction bases not matched to a gene: 12. Per germline, CDR1 LGHNT and CDR2 FRNRAP. The CDR3 has 16 residues.

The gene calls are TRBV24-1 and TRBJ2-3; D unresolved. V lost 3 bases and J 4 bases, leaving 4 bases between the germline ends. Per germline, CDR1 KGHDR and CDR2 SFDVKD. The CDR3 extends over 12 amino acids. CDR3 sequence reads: CATSDGPDTQYF. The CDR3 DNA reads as TGTGCCACCAGTGATGGGCCAGATACGCAGTATTTT.

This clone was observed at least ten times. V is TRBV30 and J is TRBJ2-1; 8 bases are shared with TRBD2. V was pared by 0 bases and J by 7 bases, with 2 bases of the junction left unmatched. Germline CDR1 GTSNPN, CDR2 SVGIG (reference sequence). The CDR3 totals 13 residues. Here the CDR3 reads CAWSVTSGNEQFF. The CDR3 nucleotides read TGTGCCTGGAGTGTAACTAGCGGTAATGAGCAGTTCTTC. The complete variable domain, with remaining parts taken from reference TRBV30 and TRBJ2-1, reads SQTIHQWPATLVQPVGSPLSLECTVEGTSNPNLYWYRQAAGRGLQLLFYSVGIGQISSEVPQNLSASRPQDRQFILSSKKLLLSDSGFYLCAWSVTSGNEQFFGPGTRLTVL.

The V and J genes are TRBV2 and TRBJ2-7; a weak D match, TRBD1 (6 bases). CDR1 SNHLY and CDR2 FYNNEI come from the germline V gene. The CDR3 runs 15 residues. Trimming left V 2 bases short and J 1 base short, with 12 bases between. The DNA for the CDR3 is TGTGCCAGCAGTGAACAGGGGTCCACATCCTACGAGCAGTACTTC. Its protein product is CASSEQGSTSYEQYF.

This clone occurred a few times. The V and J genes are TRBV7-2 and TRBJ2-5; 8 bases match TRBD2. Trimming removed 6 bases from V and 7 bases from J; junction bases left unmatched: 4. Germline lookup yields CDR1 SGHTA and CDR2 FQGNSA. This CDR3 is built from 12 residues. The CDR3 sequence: CASSYGGGTQYF. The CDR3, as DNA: TGTGCCAGCAGTTACGGGGGGGGGACCCAGTACTTC.

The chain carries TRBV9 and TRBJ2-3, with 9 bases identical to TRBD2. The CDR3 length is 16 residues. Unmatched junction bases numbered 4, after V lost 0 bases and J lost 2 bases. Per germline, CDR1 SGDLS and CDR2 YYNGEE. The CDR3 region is CASSVDSGGYTDTQYF. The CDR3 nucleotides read TGTGCCAGCAGCGTAGATAGCGGGGGATACACAGATACGCAGTATTTT.

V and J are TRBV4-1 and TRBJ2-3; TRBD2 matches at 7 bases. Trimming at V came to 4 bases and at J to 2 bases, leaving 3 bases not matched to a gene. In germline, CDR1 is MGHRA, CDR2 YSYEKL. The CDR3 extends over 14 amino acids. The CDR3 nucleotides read TGCGCCAGCAGCCCAGCGGGAAACACAGATACGCAGTATTTT. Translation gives CASSPAGNTDTQYF.

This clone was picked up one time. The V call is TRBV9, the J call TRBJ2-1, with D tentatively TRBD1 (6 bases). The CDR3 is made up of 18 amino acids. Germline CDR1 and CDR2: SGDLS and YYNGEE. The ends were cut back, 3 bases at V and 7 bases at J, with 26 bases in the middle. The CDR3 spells CASSDQKDDPGQINEQFF. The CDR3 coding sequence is TGTGCCAGCAGCGACCAAAAGGATGATCCGGGACAAATTAATGAGCAGTTCTTC.

The CDR3 here is CASSFQGGAGTDTQYF. As DNA, the CDR3 is TGTGCCAGCAGCTTCCAAGGGGGGGCTGGCACAGATACGCAGTATTTT. The chain joins TRBV7-2 to TRBJ2-3; the D gene is possibly TRBD2 (7 bases). Germline lookup yields CDR1 SGHTA and CDR2 FQGNSA. This CDR3 is built from 16 residues. Trimming stripped 3 bases from V and 1 base from J, with 14 bases between.

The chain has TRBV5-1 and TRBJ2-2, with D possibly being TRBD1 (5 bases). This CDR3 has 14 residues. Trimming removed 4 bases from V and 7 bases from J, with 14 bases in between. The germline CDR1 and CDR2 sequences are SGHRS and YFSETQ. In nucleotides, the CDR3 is TGCGCCAGCAGCACAGGACAAACTAACGGGGAGCTGTTTTTT. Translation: CASSTGQTNGELFF.

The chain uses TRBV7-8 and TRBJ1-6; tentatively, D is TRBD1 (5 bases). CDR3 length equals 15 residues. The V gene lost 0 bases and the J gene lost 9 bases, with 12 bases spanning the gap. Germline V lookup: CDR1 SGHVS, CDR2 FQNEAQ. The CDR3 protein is CASSLAQQGGSPLHF. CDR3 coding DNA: TGTGCCAGCAGCTTAGCGCAGCAGGGAGGTTCACCCCTCCACTTT. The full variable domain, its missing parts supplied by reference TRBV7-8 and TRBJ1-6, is GAGVSQSPRYKVAKRGQDVALRCDPISGHVSLFWYQQALGQGPEFLTYFQNEAQLDKSGLPSDRFFAERPEGSVSTLKIQRTQQEDSAVYLCASSLAQQGGSPLHFGNGTRLTVT.

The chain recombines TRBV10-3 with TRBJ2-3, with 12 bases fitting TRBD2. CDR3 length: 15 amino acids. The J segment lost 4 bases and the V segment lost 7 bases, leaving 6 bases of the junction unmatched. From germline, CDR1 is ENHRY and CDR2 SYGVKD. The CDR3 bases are TGTGCCATCACCCAGACTAGCGGGGGCCCAGATACGCAGTATTTT. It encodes CAITQTSGGPDTQYF.

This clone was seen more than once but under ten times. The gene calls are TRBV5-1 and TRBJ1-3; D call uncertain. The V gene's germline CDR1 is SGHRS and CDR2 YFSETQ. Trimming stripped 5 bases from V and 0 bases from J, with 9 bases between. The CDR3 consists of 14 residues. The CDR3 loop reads CASRAGPSGNTIYF. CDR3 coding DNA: TGCGCCAGCAGAGCCGGTCCCTCTGGAAACACCATATATTTT.

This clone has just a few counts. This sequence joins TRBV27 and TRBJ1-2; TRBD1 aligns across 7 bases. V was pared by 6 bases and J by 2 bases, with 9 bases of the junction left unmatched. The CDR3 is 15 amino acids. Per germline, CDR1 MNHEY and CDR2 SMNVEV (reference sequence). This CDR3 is CASSPKTGRNYGYTF. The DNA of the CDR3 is TGTGCCAGCAGCCCAAAGACAGGGAGGAACTATGGCTACACCTTC.

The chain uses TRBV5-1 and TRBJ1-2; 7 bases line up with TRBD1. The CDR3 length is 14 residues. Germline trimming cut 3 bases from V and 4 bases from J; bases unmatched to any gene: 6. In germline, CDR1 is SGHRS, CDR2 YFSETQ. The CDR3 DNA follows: TGCGCCAGCAGCTCGGGACAGTTTGGCTATGGCTACACCTTC. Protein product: CASSSGQFGYGYTF.

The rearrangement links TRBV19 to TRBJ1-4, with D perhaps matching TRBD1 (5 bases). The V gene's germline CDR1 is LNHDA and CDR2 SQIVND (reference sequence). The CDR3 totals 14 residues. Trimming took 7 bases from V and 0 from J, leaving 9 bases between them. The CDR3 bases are TGTGCCAGTATGGGGCCTGCAACTAATGAAAAACTGTTTTTT. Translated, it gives CASMGPATNEKLFF.

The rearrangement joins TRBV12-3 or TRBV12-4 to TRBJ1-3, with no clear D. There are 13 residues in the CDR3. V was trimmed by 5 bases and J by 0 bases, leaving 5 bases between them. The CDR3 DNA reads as TGTGCCAGCAGTGTCAGCTCTGGAAACACCATATATTTT. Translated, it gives CASSVSSGNTIYF.